What follows describes a single TCR beta chain. What it recognizes is unknown. The data are from a study of tumor-infiltrating lymphocytes in primary liver carcinoma. Study-wide context: Surgical resection served as treatment for the primary liver carcinoma of these patients. Tumors, staged T1-T3 N0M0, spanned about 4 to 11 cm. Roughly 3.5 to 8 million productive TCRbeta reads came from each sample, comparable across tissue types.

Study-level findings and limits: Tumor top-250-clone fractions significantly exceeded those of blood (p = 0.039).

V was shortened by 4 bases and J by 11 bases, with 23 bases between the two germline ends. From germline, CDR1 is MNHNY and CDR2 SVGAGI (reference sequence). The CDR3 extends over 16 amino acids. Both blood RNA, taken from unsorted whole blood, and germline DNA were extracted. From about 530 ng total RNA, TCR beta cDNA was generated with a primer in the constant region. Sequencing libraries for TCR beta derived from three nested multiplex PCR rounds that used slightly modified ARM-PCR. The opening two PCR rounds, around 11 cycles each, paired TRBV1-TRBV30 forward primers with a C-beta reverse primer. TCRdb redid the calling of the multiplex PCR reads with MiXCR, one entry per CDR3 protein. This table holds about 330,000 distinct CDR3 sequences, about 61% found once.

Specimen: peripheral blood. The chain combines TRBV6-6 with TRBJ2-2, with D possibly matching TRBD2 (6 bases). This sequence was found in a man aged 40-49 years with primary liver carcinoma and hepatitis B virus infection. CDR3 DNA sequence: TGTGCCAGCAGTTCGGGTGCGGGGACGGTTATCGGTGAGCTGTTTTTT. It yields the protein CASSSGAGTVIGELFF.